These 19 T cell receptor beta chains were all obtained from the same sample, sequenced in a study of OX40 agonist ivuxolimab in advanced cancers. The data were produced by immunoSEQ multiplex PCR, yet TCRdb's version contains in-frame clones alone and is incomplete. This sample has 50,000 to 60,000 clones, with roughly 77% found just once. The material was CD4+ or CD8+ T cells sorted from blood, obtained in a trial of the OX40 agonist ivuxolimab. The receptors here all came from an adult with an advanced solid tumor such as melanoma, head and neck, liver or kidney cancer.

This rearrangement joins TRBV5-1 to TRBJ1-5, with 8 bases matching TRBD1. Germline CDR1 SGHRS, CDR2 YFSETQ. The CDR3 extends over 15 amino acids. With V trimmed by 0 bases and J by 7 bases, 6 bases remained unmatched. The CDR3 loop reads CASSLGTGRYQPQHF. DNA of the CDR3: TGCGCCAGCAGCTTGGGGACAGGGAGGTACCAGCCCCAGCATTTT.

The chain carries TRBV18 and TRBJ2-1, with TRBD2 identical over 7 bases. The CDR3 totals 14 residues. Germline V gives CDR1 KGHSH, CDR2 LQKENI. The V gene end was trimmed by 0 bases and the J gene end by 6 bases; junction bases not matched to a gene: 2. In DNA form, the CDR3 reads TGTGCCAGCTCACCACCGGCTAGCGGCAATGAGCAGTTCTTC. It specifies CASSPPASGNEQFF.

The V gene is TRBV18, the J gene TRBJ2-2; maybe TRBD1 (6 bases). Germline V gives CDR1 KGHSH, CDR2 LQKENI. V was clipped by 8 bases and J by 1 base, with 17 bases between them. The CDR3 extends over 16 amino acids. CDR3 DNA sequence: TGTGCCAGCCGTCTTTGGGGGCCACGGAACACCGGGGAGCTGTTTTTT. It is translated as CASRLWGPRNTGELFF.

The V and J genes are TRBV5-1 and TRBJ1-2; 8 positions agree with TRBD1. The trim removed 4 bases at V and 4 bases at J, leaving 6 bases unmatched. The CDR3 loop spans 14 amino acids. Germline V gene sequence: CDR1 SGHRS, CDR2 YFSETQ. The CDR3 region is CASSEGQGGYGYTF. CDR3 nucleotide sequence: TGCGCCAGCAGCGAAGGACAGGGCGGCTATGGCTACACCTTC.

This CDR3 reads CASSQLAGGGNEQFF. CDR3 sequence (DNA): TGCGCCAGCAGCCAGCTAGCGGGGGGGGGCAATGAGCAGTTCTTC. V gene TRBV4-1 combines with J gene TRBJ2-1; 12 bases line up with TRBD2. In germline, CDR1 is MGHRA, CDR2 YSYEKL. This CDR3 is built from 15 residues. J gave up 6 bases and V 3 bases, and 3 bases lay outside the gene matches.

The chain is built from TRBV10-1 and TRBJ2-1; 13 bases are shared with TRBD2. The V segment lost 7 bases and the J segment 4 bases; nucleotides outside the gene matches: 31. The CDR3 extends over 24 amino acids. From germline, CDR1 is WNHNN and CDR2 SYGVQD (reference sequence). CDR3 sequence (DNA): TGCGCCAGCACCGAGTCGAGAGGAGACCAACCACCGGGACTAGCGGGGAGGGGATACAATGAGCAGTTCTTC. It encodes CASTESRGDQPPGLAGRGYNEQFF.

This clone showed up just once. The rearrangement uses TRBV2 and TRBJ2-7, with D tentatively TRBD2 (7 bases). CDR1 is SNHLY and CDR2 is FYNNEI in the germline V gene. This CDR3 contains 19 residues. Deletions cut 4 bases from V and 2 bases from J, with 27 bases between. The CDR3 DNA follows: TGTGCCAGCAGTGCCGGAGGTGGGTCGTGGGGGGGCCTAACCTACGAGCAGTACTTC. This translates into CASSAGGGSWGGLTYEQYF.

A single count supports this clone. This chain joins TRBV19 and TRBJ2-1; D call uncertain. CDR3 size: 16 residues. CDR1 is LNHDA and CDR2 is SQIVND in the germline V gene (reference sequence). V lost 3 bases and J lost 4, with 16 bases in between. The CDR3 DNA reads TGTGCCAGTAGTATGGATGGTAACCAGCCATACAATGAGCAGTTCTTC. It yields the protein CASSMDGNQPYNEQFF.

In this sample, this clone turned up a few times. The sample holds other DNA sequences that translate to the same CDR3. The chain combines TRBV2 with TRBJ1-6; no firm D call. The CDR3 spans 15 residues. Trimming took off 7 bases at V and 5 bases at J, with 15 bases between the two ends. The germline V gene encodes CDR1 SNHLY and CDR2 FYNNEI. The CDR3: CASKSTSGDNSPLHF. The DNA of the CDR3 is TGTGCCAGCAAATCGACCTCCGGGGATAATTCACCCCTCCACTTT.

The CDR3 region is CASRRLDRADEQFF. CDR3 bases: TGTGCCAGCAGGAGACTGGACAGGGCCGATGAGCAGTTCTTC. The J gene is TRBJ2-1, the V gene TRBV11-2; TRBD1 aligns across 8 bases. The V segment lost 6 bases and the J segment 8 bases; nucleotides outside the gene matches: 9. CDR1 and CDR2 (germline): SGHAT, FQNNGV. This CDR3 region has 14 residues.

The rearrangement uses TRBV29-1 and TRBJ2-5; D is perhaps TRBD1 (6 bases). V lost 5 bases to trimming and J lost 1 base, with 11 bases between them. CDR3 length equals 13 residues. In germline, CDR1 is SQVTM, CDR2 ANQGSEA. The CDR3 loop reads CSVSGQSQETQYF. The CDR3 DNA is TGCAGCGTTTCCGGACAGAGCCAAGAGACCCAGTACTTC.

The chain is built from TRBV18 and TRBJ1-6, with 7 bases that match TRBD1. This CDR3 has 14 amino acids. V gave up 1 base and J gave up 8 bases; unmatched junction bases: 2. Germline CDR1 and CDR2: KGHSH and LQKENI. CDR3: CASSPLQGDSPLHF. DNA of the CDR3: TGTGCCAGCTCACCACTGCAGGGGGATTCACCCCTCCACTTT. The whole variable domain, filled in from reference TRBV18 and TRBJ1-6, reads NAGVMQNPRHLVRRRGQEARLRCSPMKGHSHVYWYRQLPEEGLKFMVYLQKENIIDESGMPKERFSAEFPKEGPSILRIQQVVRGDSAAYFCASSPLQGDSPLHFGNGTRLTVT.

The gene calls are TRBV2 and TRBJ2-5; maybe TRBD1 (6 bases). This CDR3 has 13 residues. Trimming left V 8 bases short and J 0 bases short, with 10 bases between. The germline gives CDR1 SNHLY, CDR2 FYNNEI. CDR3 region: CASGGQHQETQYF. DNA of the CDR3: TGTGCCAGCGGAGGACAGCACCAAGAGACCCAGTACTTC.

In its sample, this clone was seen a few times. The chain joins TRBV7-3 to TRBJ2-1; D is undetermined. The germline CDR1 and CDR2 sequences are SGHTA and FQGTGA. CDR3 size: 13 residues. V shed 2 bases and J shed 4 bases, with 6 bases lying between them. The CDR3 region has the DNA TGTGCCAGCAGCTTAGGTGCTTACAATGAGCAGTTCTTC. Its protein is CASSLGAYNEQFF.

CDR3 DNA sequence: TGCGCCAGCAGAGTAGGGGAGGGCCTTAACACAGATACGCAGTATTTT. This gives the protein CASRVGEGLNTDTQYF. The chain couples TRBV4-1 to TRBJ2-3; the match to TRBD2 covers 7 bases. Per germline, CDR1 MGHRA and CDR2 YSYEKL. CDR3 length: 16 amino acids. After removal of 6 bases from V and 2 bases from J, the junction contained 11 bases not matched to a gene.

The CDR3 reads CASSGQGNTEAFF. The CDR3 region has the DNA TGTGCCAGCAGTGGACAGGGGAACACTGAAGCTTTCTTT. The chain couples TRBV6-5 to TRBJ1-1; 8 bases are a match to TRBD1. The ends lost 5 bases at V and 1 base at J; junction bases unmatched: 0. The CDR3 consists of 13 residues. Germline V gene data show CDR1 as MNHEY and CDR2 as SVGAGI.

The V gene is TRBV11-3, the J gene TRBJ1-1; TRBD1 is a possible D gene (5 bases). The CDR3 runs 14 residues. Between the trimmed V and J ends, which lost 2 bases and 0 bases, there was a span of 7 bases. Germline CDR1 reads SGHNT; CDR2 reads YENEEA. The CDR3 DNA follows: TGTGCCAGCAGCTTACAGGGTTTGAACACTGAAGCTTTCTTT. Protein: CASSLQGLNTEAFF.

V and J are TRBV27 and TRBJ2-5; D might be TRBD2 (7 bases). Looked up from germline, CDR1 is MNHEY and CDR2 is SMNVEV (reference sequence). This CDR3 is built from 13 residues. Trimming removed 5 bases from V and 4 bases from J, with 11 bases in between. As DNA, the CDR3 is TGTGCCAGCAGTCAAAGGGGGGGAGAGACCCAGTACTTC. Protein: CASSQRGGETQYF.

The rearrangement joins TRBV5-1 to TRBJ1-2, with D possibly being TRBD1 (5 bases). This CDR3 is 14 amino acids long. The V gene's germline CDR1 is SGHRS and CDR2 YFSETQ. V lost 5 bases to trimming and J lost 6 bases, with 17 bases between them. CDR3: CASRYGTAANGYTF. The CDR3 DNA follows: TGCGCCAGCAGATACGGGACCGCCGCCAATGGCTACACCTTC.